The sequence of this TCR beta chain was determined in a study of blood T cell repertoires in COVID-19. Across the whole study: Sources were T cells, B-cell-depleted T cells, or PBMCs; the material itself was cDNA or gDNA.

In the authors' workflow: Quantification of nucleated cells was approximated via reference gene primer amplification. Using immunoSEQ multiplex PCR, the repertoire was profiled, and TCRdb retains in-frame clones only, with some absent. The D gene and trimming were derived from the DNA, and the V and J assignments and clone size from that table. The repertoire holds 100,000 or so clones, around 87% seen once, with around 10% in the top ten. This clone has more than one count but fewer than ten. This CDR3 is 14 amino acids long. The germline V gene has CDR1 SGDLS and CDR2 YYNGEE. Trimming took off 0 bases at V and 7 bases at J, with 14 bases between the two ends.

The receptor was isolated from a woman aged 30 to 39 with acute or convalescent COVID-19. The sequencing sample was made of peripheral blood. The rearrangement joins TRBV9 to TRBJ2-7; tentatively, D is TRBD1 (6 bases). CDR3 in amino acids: CASSVGGRGSEQYF. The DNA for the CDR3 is TGTGCCAGCAGCGTAGGCGGCAGGGGAAGTGAGCAGTACTTC.